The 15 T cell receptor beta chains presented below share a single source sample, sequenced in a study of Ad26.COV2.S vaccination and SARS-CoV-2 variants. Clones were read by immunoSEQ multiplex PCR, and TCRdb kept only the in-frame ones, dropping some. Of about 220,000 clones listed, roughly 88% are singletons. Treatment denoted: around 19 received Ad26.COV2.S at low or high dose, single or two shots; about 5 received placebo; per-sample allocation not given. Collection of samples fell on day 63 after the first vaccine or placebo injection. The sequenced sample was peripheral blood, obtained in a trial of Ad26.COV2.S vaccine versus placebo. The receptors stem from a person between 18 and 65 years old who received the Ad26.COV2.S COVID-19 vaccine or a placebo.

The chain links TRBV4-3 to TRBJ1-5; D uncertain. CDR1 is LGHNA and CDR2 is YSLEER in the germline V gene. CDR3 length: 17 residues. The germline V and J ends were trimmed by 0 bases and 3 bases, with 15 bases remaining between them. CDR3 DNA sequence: TGCGCCAGCAGCCAAGATGTAGGGTCGTTTCACAATCAGCCCCAGCATTTT. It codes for CASSQDVGSFHNQPQHF.

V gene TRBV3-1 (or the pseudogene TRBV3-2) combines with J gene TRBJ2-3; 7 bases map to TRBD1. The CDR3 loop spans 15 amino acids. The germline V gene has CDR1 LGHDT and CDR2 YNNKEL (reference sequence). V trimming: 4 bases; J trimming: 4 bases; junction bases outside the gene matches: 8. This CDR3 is CASSRTGVPPDTQYF. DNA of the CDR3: TGTGCCAGCAGCCGAACAGGGGTCCCCCCAGATACGCAGTATTTT.

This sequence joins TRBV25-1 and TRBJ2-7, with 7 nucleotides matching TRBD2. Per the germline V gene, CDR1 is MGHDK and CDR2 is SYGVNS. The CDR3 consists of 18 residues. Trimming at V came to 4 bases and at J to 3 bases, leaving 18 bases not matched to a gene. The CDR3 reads CASSVGSEAGPKNYEQYF. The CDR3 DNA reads TGTGCCAGCAGTGTTGGGTCGGAAGCGGGACCTAAAAACTACGAGCAGTACTTC.

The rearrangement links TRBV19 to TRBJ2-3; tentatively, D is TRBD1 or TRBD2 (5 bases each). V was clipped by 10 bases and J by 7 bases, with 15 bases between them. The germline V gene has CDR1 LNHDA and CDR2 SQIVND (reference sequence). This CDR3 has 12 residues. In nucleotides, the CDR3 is TGTGCCACCTTATCCCGGGGCTATACGCAGTATTTT. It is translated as CATLSRGYTQYF.

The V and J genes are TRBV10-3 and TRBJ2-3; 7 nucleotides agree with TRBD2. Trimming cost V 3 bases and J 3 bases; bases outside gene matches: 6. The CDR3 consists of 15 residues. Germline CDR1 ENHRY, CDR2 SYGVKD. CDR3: CAISERAGVTDTQYF. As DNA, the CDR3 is TGTGCCATCAGTGAAAGGGCGGGGGTTACAGATACGCAGTATTTT.

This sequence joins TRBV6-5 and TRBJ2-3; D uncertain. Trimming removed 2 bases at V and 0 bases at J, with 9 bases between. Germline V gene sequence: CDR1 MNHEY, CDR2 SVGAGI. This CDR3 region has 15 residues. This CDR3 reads CASSYPVISTDTQYF. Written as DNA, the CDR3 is TGTGCCAGCAGTTACCCCGTAATTAGCACAGATACGCAGTATTTT.

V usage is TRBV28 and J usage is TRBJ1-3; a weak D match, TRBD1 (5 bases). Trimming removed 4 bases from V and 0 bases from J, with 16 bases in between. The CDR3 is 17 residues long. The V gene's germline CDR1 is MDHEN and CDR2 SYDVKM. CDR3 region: CASSSASGTGSGNTIYF. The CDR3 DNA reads TGTGCCAGCAGTTCCGCCTCCGGCACAGGCTCTGGAAACACCATATATTTT.

This chain's CDR3 is CASSSQLPADTQYF. The CDR3 nucleotides are TGTGCCAGCAGTTCCCAACTACCCGCAGATACGCAGTATTTT. The genes are TRBV6-2 or TRBV6-3 and TRBJ2-3, with D uncertain. There are 14 residues in the CDR3. Trimming removed 4 bases at V and 4 bases at J, with 12 bases between. From germline, CDR1 is MNHEY and CDR2 SVGEGT.

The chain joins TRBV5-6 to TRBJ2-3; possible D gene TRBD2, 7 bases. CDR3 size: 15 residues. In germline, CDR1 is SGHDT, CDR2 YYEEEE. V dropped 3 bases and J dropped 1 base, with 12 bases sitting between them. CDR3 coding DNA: TGTGCCAGCAGCTGGGAGGGGGGAGGCACAGATACGCAGTATTTT. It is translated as CASSWEGGGTDTQYF.

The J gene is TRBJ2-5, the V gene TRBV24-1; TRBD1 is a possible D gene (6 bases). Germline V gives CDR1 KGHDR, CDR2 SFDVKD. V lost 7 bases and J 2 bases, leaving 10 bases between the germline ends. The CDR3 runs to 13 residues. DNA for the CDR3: TGTGCCACCAGGGACAGTGTTCAAGAGACCCAGTACTTC. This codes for CATRDSVQETQYF.

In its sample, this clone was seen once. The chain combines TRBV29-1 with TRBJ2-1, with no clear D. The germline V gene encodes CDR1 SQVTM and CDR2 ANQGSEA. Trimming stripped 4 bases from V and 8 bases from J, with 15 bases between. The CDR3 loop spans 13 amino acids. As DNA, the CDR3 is TGCAGCGTTGGTCGCGGTCCCCCGGATGAGCAGTTCTTC. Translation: CSVGRGPPDEQFF.

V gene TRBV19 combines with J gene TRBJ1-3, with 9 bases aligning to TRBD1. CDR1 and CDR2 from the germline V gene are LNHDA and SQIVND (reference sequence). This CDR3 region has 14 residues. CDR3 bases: TGTGCTGTGACAGGGGGACGTACCGGAAACACCATATATTTT. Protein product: CAVTGGRTGNTIYF.

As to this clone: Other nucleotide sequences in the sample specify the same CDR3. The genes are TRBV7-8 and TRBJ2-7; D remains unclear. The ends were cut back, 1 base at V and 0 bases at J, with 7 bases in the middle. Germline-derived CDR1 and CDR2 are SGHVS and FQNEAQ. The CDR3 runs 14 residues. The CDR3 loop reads CASSLEANSYEQYF. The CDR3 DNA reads TGTGCCAGCAGCTTAGAGGCCAACTCCTACGAGCAGTACTTC. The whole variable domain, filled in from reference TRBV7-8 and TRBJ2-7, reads GAGVSQSPRYKVAKRGQDVALRCDPISGHVSLFWYQQALGQGPEFLTYFQNEAQLDKSGLPSDRFFAERPEGSVSTLKIQRTQQEDSAVYLCASSLEANSYEQYFGPGTRLTVT.

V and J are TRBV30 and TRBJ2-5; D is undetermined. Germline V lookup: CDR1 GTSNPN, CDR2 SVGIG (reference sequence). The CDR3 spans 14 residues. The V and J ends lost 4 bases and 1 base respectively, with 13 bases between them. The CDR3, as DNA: TGTGCCTGGAACCCTTCAGAAGGCCAAGAGACCCAGTACTTC. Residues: CAWNPSEGQETQYF.

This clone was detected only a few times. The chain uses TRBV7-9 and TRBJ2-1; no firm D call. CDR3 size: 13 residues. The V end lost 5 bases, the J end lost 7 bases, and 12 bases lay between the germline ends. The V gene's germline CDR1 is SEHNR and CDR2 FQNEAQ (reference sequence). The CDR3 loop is CASSPSMRNEQFF. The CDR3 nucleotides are TGTGCCAGCAGCCCTTCGATGCGAAATGAGCAGTTCTTC.